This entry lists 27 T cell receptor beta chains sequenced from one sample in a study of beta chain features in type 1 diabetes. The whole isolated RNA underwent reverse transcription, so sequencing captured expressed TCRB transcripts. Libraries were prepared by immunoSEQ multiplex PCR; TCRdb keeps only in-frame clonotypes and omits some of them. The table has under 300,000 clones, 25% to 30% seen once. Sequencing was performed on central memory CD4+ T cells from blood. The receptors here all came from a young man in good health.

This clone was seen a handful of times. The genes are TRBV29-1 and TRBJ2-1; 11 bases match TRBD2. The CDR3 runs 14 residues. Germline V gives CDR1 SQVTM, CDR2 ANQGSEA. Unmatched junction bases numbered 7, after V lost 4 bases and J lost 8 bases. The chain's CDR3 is CSVGSSGGAYEQFF. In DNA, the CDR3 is TGCAGCGTTGGTAGTAGCGGGGGGGCCTATGAGCAGTTCTTC.

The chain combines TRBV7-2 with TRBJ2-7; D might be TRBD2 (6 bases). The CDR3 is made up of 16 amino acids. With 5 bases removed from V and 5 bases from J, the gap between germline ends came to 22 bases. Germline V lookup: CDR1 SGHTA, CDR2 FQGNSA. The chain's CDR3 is CASSPGDLGYLHEQYF. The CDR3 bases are TGTGCCAGCAGCCCGGGGGATTTGGGGTACCTCCACGAGCAGTACTTC.

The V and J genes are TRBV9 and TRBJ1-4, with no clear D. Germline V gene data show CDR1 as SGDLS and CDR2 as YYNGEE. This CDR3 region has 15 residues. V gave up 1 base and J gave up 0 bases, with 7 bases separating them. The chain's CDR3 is CASSVTPATNEKLFF. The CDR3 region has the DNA TGTGCCAGCAGCGTAACCCCTGCAACTAATGAAAAACTGTTTTTT.

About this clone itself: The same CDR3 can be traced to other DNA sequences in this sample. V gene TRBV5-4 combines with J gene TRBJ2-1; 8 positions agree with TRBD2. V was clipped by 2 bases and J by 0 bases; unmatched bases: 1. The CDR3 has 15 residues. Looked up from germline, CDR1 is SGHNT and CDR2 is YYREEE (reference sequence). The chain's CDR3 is CASSFAGGSYNEQFF. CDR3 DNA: TGTGCCAGCAGCTTCGCGGGAGGCTCCTACAATGAGCAGTTCTTC.

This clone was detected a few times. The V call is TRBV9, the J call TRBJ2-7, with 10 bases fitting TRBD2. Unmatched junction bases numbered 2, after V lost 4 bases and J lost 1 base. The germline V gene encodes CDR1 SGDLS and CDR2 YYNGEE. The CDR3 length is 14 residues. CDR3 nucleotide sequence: TGTGCCAGCAGCCCTAGCGGGAGTTCCTACGAGCAGTACTTC. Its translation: CASSPSGSSYEQYF.

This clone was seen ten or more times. The CDR3 DNA reads as TGTGCCAGCGGGAATTCCTACGAGCAGTACTTC. Its protein product is CASGNSYEQYF. The chain joins TRBV7-2 to TRBJ2-7, with D uncertain. This CDR3 has 11 amino acids. CDR1 and CDR2 (germline): SGHTA, FQGNSA. V shed 8 bases and J shed 1 base, with 6 bases lying between them.

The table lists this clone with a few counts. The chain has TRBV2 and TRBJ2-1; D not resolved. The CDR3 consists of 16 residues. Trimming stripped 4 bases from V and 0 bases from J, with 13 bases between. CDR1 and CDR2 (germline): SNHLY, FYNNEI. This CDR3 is CASSGREKSSYNEQFF. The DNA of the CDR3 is TGTGCCAGCAGTGGCCGAGAGAAAAGCTCCTACAATGAGCAGTTCTTC.

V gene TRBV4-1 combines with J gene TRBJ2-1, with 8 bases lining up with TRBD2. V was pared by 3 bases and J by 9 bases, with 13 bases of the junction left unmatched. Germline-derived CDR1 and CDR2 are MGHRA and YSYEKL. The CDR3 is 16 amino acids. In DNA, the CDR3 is TGCGCCAGCAGCCAGACCGGGACTAGTCCCGTGGGTGAGCAGTTCTTC. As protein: CASSQTGTSPVGEQFF.

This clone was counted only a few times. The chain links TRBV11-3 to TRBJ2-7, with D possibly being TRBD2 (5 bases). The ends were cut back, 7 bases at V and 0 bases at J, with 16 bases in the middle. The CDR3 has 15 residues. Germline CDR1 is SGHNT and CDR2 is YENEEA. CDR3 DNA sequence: TGTGCCAGCACTCCTACTAGGAGTGGCTCCTACGAGCAGTACTTC. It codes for CASTPTRSGSYEQYF.

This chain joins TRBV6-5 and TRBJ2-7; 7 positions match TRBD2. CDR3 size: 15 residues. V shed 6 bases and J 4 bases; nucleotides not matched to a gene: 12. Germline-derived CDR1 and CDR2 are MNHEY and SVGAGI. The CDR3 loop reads CASRISGGSGYEQYF. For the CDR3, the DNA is TGTGCCAGCAGAATCAGTGGCGGGAGTGGGTACGAGCAGTACTTC.

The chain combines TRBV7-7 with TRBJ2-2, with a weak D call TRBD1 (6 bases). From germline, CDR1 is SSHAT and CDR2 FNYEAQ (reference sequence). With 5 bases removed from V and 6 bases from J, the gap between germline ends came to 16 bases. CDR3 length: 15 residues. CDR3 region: CASSAGQSLAGELFF. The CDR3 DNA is TGTGCCAGCAGCGCCGGACAGAGTCTCGCCGGGGAGCTGTTTTTT.

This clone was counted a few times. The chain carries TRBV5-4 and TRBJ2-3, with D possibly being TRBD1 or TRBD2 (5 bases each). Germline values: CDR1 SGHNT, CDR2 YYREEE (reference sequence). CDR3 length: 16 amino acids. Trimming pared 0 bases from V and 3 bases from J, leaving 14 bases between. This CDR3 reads CASSLAGAGKTDTQYF. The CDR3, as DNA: TGTGCCAGCAGCTTGGCCGGGGCAGGAAAGACAGATACGCAGTATTTT.

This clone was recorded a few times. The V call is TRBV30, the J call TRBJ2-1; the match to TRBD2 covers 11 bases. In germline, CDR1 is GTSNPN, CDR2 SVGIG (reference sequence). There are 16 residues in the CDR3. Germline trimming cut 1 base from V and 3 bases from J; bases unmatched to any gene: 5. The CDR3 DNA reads TGTGCCTGGAGTGGGAAAGGACTAGCGGGCTACAATGAGCAGTTCTTC. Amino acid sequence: CAWSGKGLAGYNEQFF.

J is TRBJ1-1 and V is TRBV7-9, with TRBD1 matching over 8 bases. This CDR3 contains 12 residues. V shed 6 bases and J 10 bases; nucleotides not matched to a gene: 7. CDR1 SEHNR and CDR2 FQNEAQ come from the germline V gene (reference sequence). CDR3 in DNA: TGTGCCAGCAGATCTGACAGGGGTGGAGCTTTCTTT. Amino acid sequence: CASRSDRGGAFF.

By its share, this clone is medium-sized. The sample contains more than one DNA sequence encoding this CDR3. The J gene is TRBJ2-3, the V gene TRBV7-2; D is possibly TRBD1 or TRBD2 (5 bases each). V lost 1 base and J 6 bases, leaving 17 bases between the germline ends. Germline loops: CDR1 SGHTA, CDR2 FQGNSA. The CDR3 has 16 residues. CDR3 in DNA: TGTGCCAGCAGCTTAGGTGGCCGGGGCACCCCGGATACGCAGTATTTT. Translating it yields CASSLGGRGTPDTQYF.

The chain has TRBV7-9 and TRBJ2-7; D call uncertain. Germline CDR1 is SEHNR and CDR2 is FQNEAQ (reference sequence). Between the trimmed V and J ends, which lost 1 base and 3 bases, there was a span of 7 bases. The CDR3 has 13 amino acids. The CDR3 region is CASSLGVNYEQYF. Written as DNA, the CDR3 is TGTGCCAGCAGCTTAGGGGTGAACTACGAGCAGTACTTC. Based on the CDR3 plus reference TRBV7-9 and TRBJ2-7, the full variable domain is DTGVSQNPRHKITKRGQNVTFRCDPISEHNRLYWYRQTLGQGPEFLTYFQNEAQLEKSRLLSDRFSAERPKGSFSTLEIQRTEQGDSAMYLCASSLGVNYEQYFGPGTRLTVT.

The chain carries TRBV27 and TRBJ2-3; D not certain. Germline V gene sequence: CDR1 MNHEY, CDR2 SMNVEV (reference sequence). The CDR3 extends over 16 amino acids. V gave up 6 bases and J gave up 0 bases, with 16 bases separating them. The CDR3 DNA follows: TGTGCCAGCAGCCCTCTTACCTGGGGTAGCACAGATACGCAGTATTTT. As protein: CASSPLTWGSTDTQYF.

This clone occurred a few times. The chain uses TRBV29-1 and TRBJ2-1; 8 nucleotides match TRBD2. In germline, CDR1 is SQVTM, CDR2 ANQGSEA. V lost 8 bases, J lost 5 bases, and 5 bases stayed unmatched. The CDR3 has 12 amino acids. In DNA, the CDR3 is TGCAGCAAAGCGGGGGCTAACAATGAGCAGTTCTTC. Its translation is CSKAGANNEQFF.

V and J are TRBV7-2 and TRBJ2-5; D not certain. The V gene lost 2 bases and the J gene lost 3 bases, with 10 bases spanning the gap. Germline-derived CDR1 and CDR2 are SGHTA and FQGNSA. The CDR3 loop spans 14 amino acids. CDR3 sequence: CASSLLVMKETQYF. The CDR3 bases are TGTGCCAGCAGCTTACTCGTTATGAAAGAGACCCAGTACTTC.

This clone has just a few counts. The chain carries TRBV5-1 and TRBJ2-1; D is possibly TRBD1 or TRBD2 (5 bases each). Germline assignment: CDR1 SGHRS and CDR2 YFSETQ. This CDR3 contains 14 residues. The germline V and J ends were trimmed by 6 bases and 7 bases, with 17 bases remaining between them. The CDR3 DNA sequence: TGCGCCAGCAATGGGGCGTCCGGGGAAAATGAGCAGTTCTTC. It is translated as CASNGASGENEQFF.

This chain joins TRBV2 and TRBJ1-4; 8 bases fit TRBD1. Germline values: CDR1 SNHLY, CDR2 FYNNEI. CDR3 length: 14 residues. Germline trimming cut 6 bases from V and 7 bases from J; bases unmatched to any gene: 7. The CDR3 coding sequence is TGTGCCAGCAGCCGGACAGGGAGGGGTGAAAAACTGTTTTTT. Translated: CASSRTGRGEKLFF.

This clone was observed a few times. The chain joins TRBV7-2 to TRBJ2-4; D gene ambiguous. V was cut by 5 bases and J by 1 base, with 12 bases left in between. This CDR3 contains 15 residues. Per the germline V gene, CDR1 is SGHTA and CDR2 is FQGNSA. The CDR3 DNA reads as TGTGCCAGCAGCCCCTGGGTGGAGGCCAAAAACATTCAGTACTTC. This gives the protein CASSPWVEAKNIQYF.

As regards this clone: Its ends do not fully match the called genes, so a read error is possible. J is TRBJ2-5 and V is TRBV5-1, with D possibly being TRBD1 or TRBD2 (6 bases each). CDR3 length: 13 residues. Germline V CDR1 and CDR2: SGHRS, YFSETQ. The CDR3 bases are TGCGCCAGCAGCCCCGAATCCTCGGGGGCCATGAACTTC. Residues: CASSPESSGAMNF. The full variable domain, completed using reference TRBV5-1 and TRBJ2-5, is KAGVTQTPRYLIKTRGQQVTLSCSPISGHRSVSWYQQTPGQGLQFLFEYFSETQRNKGNFPGRFSGRQFSNSRSEMNVSTLELGDSALYLCASSPESSGAMNFGPGTRLLVL.

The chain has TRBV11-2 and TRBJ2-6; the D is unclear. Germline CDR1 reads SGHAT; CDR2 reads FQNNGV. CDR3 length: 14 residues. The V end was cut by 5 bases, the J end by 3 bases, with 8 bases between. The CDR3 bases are TGTGCCAGCAGCCCATCTTTTGGGGCCAACGTCCTGACTTTC. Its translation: CASSPSFGANVLTF.

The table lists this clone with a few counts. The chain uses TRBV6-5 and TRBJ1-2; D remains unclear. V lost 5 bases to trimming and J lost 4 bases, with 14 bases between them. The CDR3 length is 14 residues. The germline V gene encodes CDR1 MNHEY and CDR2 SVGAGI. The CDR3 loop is CASSEINGVYGYTF. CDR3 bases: TGTGCCAGCAGTGAAATTAACGGAGTCTATGGCTACACCTTC.

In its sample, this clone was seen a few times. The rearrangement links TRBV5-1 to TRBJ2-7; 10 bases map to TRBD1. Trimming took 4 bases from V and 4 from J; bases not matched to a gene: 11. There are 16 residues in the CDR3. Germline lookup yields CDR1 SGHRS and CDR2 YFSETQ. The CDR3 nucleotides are TGCGCCAGCAGCGGGACAGGGGCAGGCCAATCTTACGAGCAGTACTTC. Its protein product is CASSGTGAGQSYEQYF.

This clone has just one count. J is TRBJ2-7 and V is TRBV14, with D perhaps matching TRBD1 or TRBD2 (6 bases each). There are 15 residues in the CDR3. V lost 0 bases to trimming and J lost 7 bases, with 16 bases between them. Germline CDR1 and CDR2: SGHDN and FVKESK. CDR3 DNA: TGTGCCAGCAGCCAAGATAGCTCAGGGGCGGGGGAGCAGTACTTC. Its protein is CASSQDSSGAGEQYF.